This TCR beta chain appears in the sequencing data of a study of tumour-infiltrating T cells in Burkitt lymphoma. As for the study in general: Repertoire clonality predicted overall and progression-free survival.

Profiling relied on immunoSEQ multiplex PCR, and the TCRdb table lists in-frame clones only, not all of them. The sample has around 5,600 clones, 8% to 10% seen once. The CDR3 length is 15 residues. The germline V gene has CDR1 MNHNS and CDR2 SASEGT. V lost 1 base and J 5 bases, leaving 9 bases between the germline ends. The source of this sequence is a human donor with diffuse large B-cell lymphoma. The J gene is TRBJ1-6, the V gene TRBV6-1; D is uncertain. Sequenced: tumor tissue. In nucleotides, the CDR3 is TGTGCCAGCAGTGAAGTCGGGTCGGATAATTCACCCCTCCACTTT. Protein product: CASSEVGSDNSPLHF.